A single sample is the source of the 21 T cell receptor beta chains below, sequenced in a study of control samples from healthy donors and cancer patients. Some clones are missing from TCRdb's copy, which holds only in-frame ones; the method was immunoSEQ multiplex PCR. The table shows about 110,000 clones, with just over 90% occurring only once. The sample comprised blood. Receptor source: a woman younger than 35 in good health.

The J gene is TRBJ1-2, the V gene TRBV19; TRBD1 is a possible D gene (5 bases). Germline lookup yields CDR1 LNHDA and CDR2 SQIVND (reference sequence). The CDR3 loop spans 16 amino acids. The V end was cut by 8 bases, the J end by 6 bases, with 25 bases between. CDR3 sequence: CASWTGNTAARDGYTF. For the CDR3, the DNA is TGTGCCAGTTGGACGGGAAATACAGCGGCCAGGGATGGCTACACCTTC.

The rearrangement links TRBV12-3 or TRBV12-4 to TRBJ2-5; tentatively, D is TRBD2 (6 bases). The CDR3 runs 12 residues. V lost 7 bases and J 3 bases, leaving 9 bases between the germline ends. DNA for the CDR3: TGTGCCAGCACCGGGACTGAAGAGACCCAGTACTTC. The encoded protein is CASTGTEETQYF.

The sample holds one count of this clone. The chain couples TRBV28 to TRBJ2-1, with 14 bases identical to TRBD2. Trimming cost V 5 bases and J 4 bases; bases outside gene matches: 7. The CDR3 length is 17 residues. Germline assignment: CDR1 MDHEN and CDR2 SYDVKM. The CDR3 coding sequence is TGTGCCAGCAGTCAGACTAGCGGGAGGGGGATATACAATGAGCAGTTCTTC. This encodes CASSQTSGRGIYNEQFF.

V and J are TRBV10-3 and TRBJ2-7; the D gene is possibly TRBD2 (6 bases). Germline-derived CDR1 and CDR2 are ENHRY and SYGVKD. The CDR3 is 15 amino acids. The V gene lost 2 bases and the J gene lost 5 bases, with 16 bases spanning the gap. The DNA of the CDR3 is TGTGCCATCAGTGAGAGGGACTTTACCCAACACGAGCAGTACTTC. Protein sequence: CAISERDFTQHEQYF.

The V and J genes are TRBV7-2 and TRBJ2-3, with a weak D call TRBD1 (5 bases). Trimming removed 3 bases at V and 2 bases at J, with 9 bases between. Germline-derived CDR1 and CDR2 are SGHTA and FQGNSA. The CDR3 runs 14 residues. The CDR3 bases are TGTGCCAGCAGCTTCAGGGATTCCACAGATACGCAGTATTTT. Its protein product is CASSFRDSTDTQYF. Supplemented by reference TRBV7-2 and TRBJ2-3, the full variable domain reads GAGVSQSPSNKVTEKGKDVELRCDPISGHTALYWYRQSLGQGLEFLIYFQGNSAPDKSGLPSDRFSAERTGGSVSTLTIQRTQQEDSAVYLCASSFRDSTDTQYFGPGTRLTVL.

The chain has TRBV9 and TRBJ1-5, with D unclear. V was shortened by 3 bases and J by 3 bases, with 22 bases between the two germline ends. The CDR3 is made up of 18 amino acids. Germline assignment: CDR1 SGDLS and CDR2 YYNGEE. Here the CDR3 reads CASSEGASGLSPNQPQHF. DNA of the CDR3: TGTGCCAGCAGCGAGGGAGCTAGCGGGCTATCCCCCAATCAGCCCCAGCATTTT.

This chain links TRBV3-1 (or the pseudogene TRBV3-2) with TRBJ2-6; D gene ambiguous. Germline CDR1 reads LGHDT; CDR2 reads YNNKEL (reference sequence). CDR3 length equals 15 residues. CDR3 sequence reads: CASGVAFSGANVLTF. In DNA, the CDR3 is TGTGCATCAGGCGTAGCCTTCTCTGGGGCCAACGTCCTGACTTTC.

The chain joins TRBV28 to TRBJ1-2; no clear D. CDR1 and CDR2 (germline): MDHEN, SYDVKM. Trimming stripped 6 bases from V and 4 bases from J, with 15 bases between. This CDR3 spans 14 amino acids. CDR3 coding DNA: TGTGCCAGCAGGCCGAAAAACCGGAGCTATGGCTACACCTTC. The encoded protein is CASRPKNRSYGYTF.

The gene calls are TRBV10-3 and TRBJ2-1; TRBD2 aligns across 9 bases. The germline CDR1 and CDR2 sequences are ENHRY and SYGVKD. V was pared by 2 bases and J by 6 bases, with 5 bases of the junction left unmatched. The CDR3 consists of 15 residues. Here the CDR3 reads CAISELAGMVNEQFF. The CDR3 nucleotides read TGTGCCATCAGTGAGCTAGCGGGAATGGTCAATGAGCAGTTCTTC.

This clone was seen just once. V usage is TRBV5-4 and J usage is TRBJ2-3, with 9 bases fitting TRBD2. The CDR3 runs to 18 residues. V shed 4 bases, J shed 8 bases, and the junction held 20 bases outside the gene matches. CDR1 is SGHNT, CDR2 YYREEE, per germline (reference sequence). The CDR3 nucleotides are TGTGCCAGCAGCACCCAGGCGTGGCGGGGGGGCAGATCTGGTACGCAGTATTTT. It is translated as CASSTQAWRGGRSGTQYF.

By its share, this clone is medium-sized. J is TRBJ2-5 and V is TRBV5-4; 11 positions match TRBD2. The CDR3 covers 18 residues. CDR1 and CDR2 (germline): SGHNT, YYREEE (reference sequence). Trimming removed 3 bases from V and 5 bases from J; junction bases left unmatched: 15. CDR3 DNA sequence: TGTGCCAGCAGCTCTAGAACCGCTAGCGGGGGGAGTCTTGAGACCCAGTACTTC. It encodes CASSSRTASGGSLETQYF.

The V call is TRBV15, the J call TRBJ2-2; D not certain. V lost 8 bases and J lost 0, with 10 bases in between. CDR1 and CDR2 from the germline V gene are LNHNV and YYDKDF (reference sequence). The CDR3 runs to 14 residues. CDR3 in DNA: TGTGCCACCTTAGAAATCTCGAACACCGGGGAGCTGTTTTTT. Protein sequence: CATLEISNTGELFF.

As concerns this clone: A read error may produce the germline difference seen at one junction end. The V call is TRBV5-6, the J call TRBJ2-7; 10 bases fit TRBD2. The CDR3 contains 13 residues. Germline V CDR1 and CDR2: SGHDT, YYEEEE. CDR3 in amino acids: CASSLVRIAGGVF. The CDR3 DNA is TGTGCCAGCAGCTTGGTCCGAATAGCGGGGGGAGTTTTC.

V gene TRBV7-2 combines with J gene TRBJ2-5; 9 bases map to TRBD1. The V and J ends lost 5 bases and 4 bases, in that order; junction bases with no gene match: 8. CDR3 length equals 15 residues. Germline V gives CDR1 SGHTA, CDR2 FQGNSA. The CDR3 loop is CASSPGTGLGETQYF. In nucleotides, the CDR3 is TGTGCCAGCAGCCCCGGGACAGGGTTAGGAGAGACCCAGTACTTC.

The rearrangement links TRBV29-1 to TRBJ1-2, with a tentative D call TRBD1 (6 bases). CDR3 size: 13 residues. Between the trimmed V and J ends, which lost 2 bases and 8 bases, there was a span of 15 bases. CDR1 and CDR2 (germline): SQVTM, ANQGSEA. The CDR3 spells CSVEPRGRPGYTF. In DNA form, the CDR3 reads TGCAGCGTTGAACCCCGGGGGCGGCCCGGCTACACCTTC.

The chain uses TRBV27 and TRBJ1-3, with D hard to call. Trimming cost V 5 bases and J 0 bases, with 11 bases left between them. The CDR3 totals 15 residues. CDR1 MNHEY and CDR2 SMNVEV come from the germline V gene (reference sequence). The CDR3 region has the DNA TGTGCCAGCAGTCCAGAACCAGGCTCTGGAAACACCATATATTTT. Protein product: CASSPEPGSGNTIYF.

This chain links TRBV14 with TRBJ2-3; 7 positions match TRBD2. CDR1 and CDR2 (germline): SGHDN, FVKESK. The CDR3 is made up of 15 amino acids. The trim removed 1 base at V and 7 bases at J, leaving 8 bases unmatched. Written as DNA, the CDR3 is TGTGCCAGCAGCCAAGCCCGACTAGCTGTTAATACGCAGTATTTT. This gives the protein CASSQARLAVNTQYF.

The genes are TRBV7-3 and TRBJ2-2, with a weak D call TRBD2 (5 bases). Germline V gene sequence: CDR1 SGHTA, CDR2 FQGTGA. The ends were cut back, 1 base at V and 2 bases at J, with 11 bases in the middle. There are 16 residues in the CDR3. The CDR3 protein is CASSLMVTGNTGELFF. The CDR3 DNA reads as TGTGCCAGCAGCTTAATGGTGACGGGAAACACCGGGGAGCTGTTTTTT.

The CDR3 DNA reads TGTGCCAGCAGTTCCCCGACAGGGACTAATGAAAAACTGTTTTTT. It is translated as CASSSPTGTNEKLFF. J is TRBJ1-4 and V is TRBV28, with 7 bases aligning to TRBD1. The CDR3 extends over 15 amino acids. V gave up 4 bases and J gave up 2 bases; unmatched junction bases: 4. Germline-derived CDR1 and CDR2 are MDHEN and SYDVKM.

The chain uses TRBV4-1 and TRBJ2-2, with 8 bases aligning to TRBD1. This CDR3 has 17 residues. Germline V gene lookup returns CDR1 MGHRA and CDR2 YSYEKL. V lost 4 bases to trimming and J lost 6 bases; unmatched junction nucleotides: 13. The CDR3 DNA sequence: TGCGCCAGCAGCCTTCCCATGCTGGACAGGGCGGCCGGGGAGCTGTTTTTT. Translation gives CASSLPMLDRAAGELFF.

This clone was recorded once. This chain joins TRBV28 and TRBJ1-1; D is unresolved. This CDR3 is built from 12 residues. V was clipped by 1 base and J by 4 bases, with 4 bases between them. Germline loops: CDR1 MDHEN, CDR2 SYDVKM. CDR3: CASSLLATEAFF. DNA of the CDR3: TGTGCCAGCAGTTTATTGGCCACTGAAGCTTTCTTT.